The clone carrying this TCR beta chain turned up a few times. This sample is drawn from a study of Graves' ophthalmopathy and Graves' hyperthyroidism. Certain patients were not enrolled. These were patients with other autoimmune diseases, uncontrolled infections, pregnancy or lactation. The CDR3 is made up of 14 amino acids. Trimming pared 6 bases from V and 7 bases from J, leaving 18 bases between. Per the germline V gene, CDR1 is SNHLY and CDR2 is FYNNEI. Using RNA transcripts, the TCR beta CDR3 regions were amplified. A first-round RT-PCR used HTBI primers, followed by a second-round multiplex PCR. TCRdb analysed the multiplex PCR reads with MiXCR anew, one entry per CDR3 protein. The sample includes over 450,000 distinct CDR3 sequences, approximately 15% seen only once; the top ten take over 7.5%.

The TCR sequence derives from a woman in her thirties with Graves' ophthalmopathy. Specimen: blood. V and J are TRBV2 and TRBJ1-1; D is undetermined. CDR3 residues: CASREGRVSGEAFF. CDR3 sequence (DNA): TGTGCCAGCAGGGAGGGCCGGGTATCGGGTGAAGCTTTCTTT.